This TCR beta chain was captured by sequencing in a study of shared clonotypes between healthy human individuals. Study information: Donors were a couple of women and a few men aged 18 to 49. Points from the study as a whole: About 4.5% of naive CD4 clonotypes were common to a few donors. Since donors were few, the genetic and exposure-history diversity represented was limited. Sequencing depth was expected to affect clonotype sharing among donors.

Here immunoSEQ multiplex PCR was the method, and the copy in TCRdb shows in-frame clones only, minus some. Of just over 2,000,000 clones listed, 95% are singletons. On this clone: Its matching antigen is unknown. Other DNA sequences of this sample code for an identical CDR3.

V lost 5 bases and J lost 2; bases outside the gene matches: 5. This CDR3 has 14 amino acids. Germline CDR1 reads SEHNR; CDR2 reads FQNEAQ (reference sequence). This receptor was taken from a man aged 18 to 30 in good health. This chain uses TRBV7-9 with TRBJ2-7, with 8 bases aligning to TRBD1. The sequenced sample consisted of naive CD4+ T cells sorted from blood. The sample's subset: CD45RA+ positively selected. The chain's CDR3 is CASSLGQAPYEQYF. As DNA, the CDR3 is TGTGCCAGCAGCCTGGGACAGGCCCCCTACGAGCAGTACTTC.